The entry below gives a single TCR beta chain sequence along with its context. The CDR3 runs to 14 residues. The V gene lost 3 bases and the J gene lost 4 bases, with 13 bases spanning the gap. Germline lookup yields CDR1 DFQATT and CDR2 SNEGSKA (reference sequence). TCRdb reprocessed the RT-PCR reads with MiXCR, giving one entry per CDR3 protein. The table records roughly 9,400 distinct CDR3 sequences, about 6.2% of them present only once. The record originates from a study of patients and donors after allogeneic stem cell transplantation. Input material: blood, either unsorted or a sorted T cell fraction (not recorded which). The chain combines TRBV20-1 with TRBJ1-5; D remains unclear. The clonotype was recovered from a human donor who was either an allogeneic HSCT recipient or a stem cell or donor lymphocyte infusion donor (not recorded which). It is not recorded whose cells these are; they may come from a transplant donor. CDR3 sequence (DNA): TGCAGTGCTAGCCGTGGGCAGGCTAATCAGCCCCAGCATTTT. Encoded protein: CSASRGQANQPQHF.